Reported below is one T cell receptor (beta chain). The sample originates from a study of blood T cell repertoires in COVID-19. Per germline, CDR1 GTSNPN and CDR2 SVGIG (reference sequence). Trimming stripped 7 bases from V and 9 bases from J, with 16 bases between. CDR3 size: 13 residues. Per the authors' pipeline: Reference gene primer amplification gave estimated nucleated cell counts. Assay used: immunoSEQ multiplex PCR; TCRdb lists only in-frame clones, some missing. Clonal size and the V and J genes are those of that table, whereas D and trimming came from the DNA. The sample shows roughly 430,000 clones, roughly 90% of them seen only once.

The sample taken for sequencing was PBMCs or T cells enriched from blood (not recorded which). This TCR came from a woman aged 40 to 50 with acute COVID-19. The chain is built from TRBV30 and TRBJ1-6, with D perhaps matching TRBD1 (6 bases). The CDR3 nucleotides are TGTGCCTCCGATAAAGGGGGTCCTTCACCCCTCCACTTT. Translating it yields CASDKGGPSPLHF.